The 11 T cell receptor beta chains presented below share a single source sample, sequenced in a study of OX40 agonist ivuxolimab in advanced cancers. The method was immunoSEQ multiplex PCR; TCRdb's version includes in-frame clones alone and lacks a portion of them. The data show some 80,000 clones, roughly 82% seen once. The sequenced sample was CD4+ or CD8+ T cells sorted from blood, obtained in a trial of the OX40 agonist ivuxolimab. The receptor set was obtained from an adult with an advanced solid tumor such as melanoma, head and neck, liver or kidney cancer.

V gene TRBV4-1 combines with J gene TRBJ2-7; no definite D call. From germline, CDR1 is MGHRA and CDR2 YSYEKL. This CDR3 is 18 amino acids long. Trimming pared 2 bases from V and 0 bases from J, leaving 20 bases between. This CDR3 reads CASSQINFLGGSSYEQYF. The CDR3 DNA is TGCGCCAGCAGCCAAATTAACTTCCTAGGTGGGTCCTCCTACGAGCAGTACTTC.

The V call is TRBV4-3, the J call TRBJ1-2; D gene uncertain. V lost 1 base and J 4 bases, leaving 10 bases between the germline ends. This CDR3 spans 14 amino acids. Germline CDR1 reads LGHNA; CDR2 reads YSLEER. The CDR3, as DNA: TGCGCCAGCAGCCAAGTTGGGAAGGGCTATGGCTACACCTTC. The encoded protein is CASSQVGKGYGYTF.

The chain couples TRBV10-3 to TRBJ2-7; D is undetermined. CDR3 size: 13 residues. Trimming took 2 bases from V and 4 from J, leaving 9 bases between them. Germline CDR1 and CDR2: ENHRY and SYGVKD. The CDR3 DNA reads TGTGCCATCAGTGAGCAATATGGGTACGAGCAGTACTTC. It encodes CAISEQYGYEQYF.

The V and J genes are TRBV30 and TRBJ1-6, with 8 nucleotides matching TRBD1. This CDR3 has 13 amino acids. The V segment lost 4 bases and the J segment 7 bases; nucleotides outside the gene matches: 3. CDR1 and CDR2 from the germline V gene are GTSNPN and SVGIG (reference sequence). The CDR3 nucleotides read TGTGCCTGGACGGGACAGGCGAATTCACCCCTCCACTTT. Translation: CAWTGQANSPLHF.

The genes are TRBV19 and TRBJ1-1, with D unresolved. CDR1 and CDR2 (germline): LNHDA, SQIVND (reference sequence). The V and J ends lost 2 bases and 6 bases respectively, with 4 bases between them. There are 11 residues in the CDR3. CDR3 DNA sequence: TGTGCCAGTAGTATAAGGGCTGAAGCTTTCTTT. It encodes CASSIRAEAFF.

The chain carries TRBV2 and TRBJ1-1; a weak D match, TRBD1 (5 bases). Trimming stripped 3 bases from V and 4 bases from J, with 15 bases between. The germline CDR1 and CDR2 sequences are SNHLY and FYNNEI. The CDR3 totals 15 residues. CDR3 protein: CASSEGRGASTEAFF. CDR3 coding DNA: TGTGCCAGCAGTGAGGGGCGCGGGGCCAGCACTGAAGCTTTCTTT.

The J gene is TRBJ1-1, the V gene TRBV19; no firm D call. The CDR3 totals 12 residues. Per germline, CDR1 LNHDA and CDR2 SQIVND (reference sequence). Trimming removed 3 bases at V and 1 base at J, with 3 bases between. The DNA for the CDR3 is TGTGCCAGTAGTATGAGGAACACTGAAGCTTTCTTT. This encodes CASSMRNTEAFF.

This clone has only one observation. Written as DNA, the CDR3 is TGTGCCAGTAGTATTTCACAGGGCCGGGAGACCCAGTACTTC. Its protein is CASSISQGRETQYF. The chain combines TRBV19 with TRBJ2-5, with TRBD1 as a possible D gene (6 bases). Per germline, CDR1 LNHDA and CDR2 SQIVND (reference sequence). The V gene lost 3 bases and the J gene lost 5 bases, with 13 bases spanning the gap. This CDR3 contains 14 residues.

Written as DNA, the CDR3 is TGTGCCAGCAGCCGAACCGGGACAACCTATGGGAACTATGGCTACACCTTC. Encoded protein: CASSRTGTTYGNYGYTF. The V call is TRBV2, the J call TRBJ1-2, with TRBD1 as a possible D gene (6 bases). Deletions cut 6 bases from V and 2 bases from J, with 22 bases between. Germline V gene lookup returns CDR1 SNHLY and CDR2 FYNNEI. CDR3 size: 17 residues.

This clone was recorded many times. The chain carries TRBV25-1 and TRBJ1-2; weak D call: TRBD1 (5 bases). V gave up 4 bases and J gave up 8 bases, with 11 bases separating them. The CDR3 is 12 amino acids. The germline CDR1 and CDR2 sequences are MGHDK and SYGVNS. The CDR3 DNA is TGTGCCAGCAGTGGGCAGGGCGAGGGCTACACCTTC. Translation gives CASSGQGEGYTF.

This chain uses TRBV15 with TRBJ2-1; TRBD1 is a possible D gene (5 bases). This CDR3 has 14 amino acids. Germline V CDR1 and CDR2: LNHNV, YYDKDF (reference sequence). V shed 0 bases and J shed 8 bases, with 11 bases lying between them. The CDR3 loop reads CATSRDLGRHEQFF. The DNA of the CDR3 is TGTGCCACCAGCAGAGACCTGGGGCGCCATGAGCAGTTCTTC.